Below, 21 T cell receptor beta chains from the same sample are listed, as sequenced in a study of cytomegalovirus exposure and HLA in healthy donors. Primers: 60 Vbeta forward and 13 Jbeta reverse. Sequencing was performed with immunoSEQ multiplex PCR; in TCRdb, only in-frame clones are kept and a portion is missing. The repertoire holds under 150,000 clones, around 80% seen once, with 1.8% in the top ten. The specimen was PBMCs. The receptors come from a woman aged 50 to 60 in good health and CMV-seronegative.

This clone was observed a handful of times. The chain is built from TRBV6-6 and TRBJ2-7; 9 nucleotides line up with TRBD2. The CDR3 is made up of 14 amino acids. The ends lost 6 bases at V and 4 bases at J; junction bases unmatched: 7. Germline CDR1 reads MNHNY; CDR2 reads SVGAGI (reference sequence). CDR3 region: CASRDASGEYEQYV. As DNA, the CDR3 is TGTGCCAGCAGAGACGCTAGCGGGGAATACGAGCAGTACGTC.

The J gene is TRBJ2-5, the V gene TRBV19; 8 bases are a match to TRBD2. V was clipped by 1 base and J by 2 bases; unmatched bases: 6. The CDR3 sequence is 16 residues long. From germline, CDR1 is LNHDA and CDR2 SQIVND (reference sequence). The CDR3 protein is CASSIVTGGRQETQYF. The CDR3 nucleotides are TGTGCCAGTAGTATAGTGACGGGAGGGCGACAAGAGACCCAGTACTTC.

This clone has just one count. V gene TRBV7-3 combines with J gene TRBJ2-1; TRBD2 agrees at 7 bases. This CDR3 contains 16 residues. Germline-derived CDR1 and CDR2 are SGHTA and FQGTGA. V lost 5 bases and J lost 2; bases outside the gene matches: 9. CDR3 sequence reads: CASSLGEGQPYNEQFF. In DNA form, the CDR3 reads TGTGCCAGCAGCCTCGGGGAGGGGCAACCCTACAATGAGCAGTTCTTC.

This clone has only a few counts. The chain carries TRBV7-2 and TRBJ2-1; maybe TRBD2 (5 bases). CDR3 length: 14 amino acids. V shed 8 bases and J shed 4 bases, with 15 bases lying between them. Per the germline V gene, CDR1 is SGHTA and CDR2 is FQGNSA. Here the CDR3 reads CASSRLAQYNEQFF. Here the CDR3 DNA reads TGTGCCAGCTCTCGTCTAGCACAATACAATGAGCAGTTCTTC. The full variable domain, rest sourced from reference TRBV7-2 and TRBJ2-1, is GAGVSQSPSNKVTEKGKDVELRCDPISGHTALYWYRQSLGQGLEFLIYFQGNSAPDKSGLPSDRFSAERTGGSVSTLTIQRTQQEDSAVYLCASSRLAQYNEQFFGPGTRLTVL.

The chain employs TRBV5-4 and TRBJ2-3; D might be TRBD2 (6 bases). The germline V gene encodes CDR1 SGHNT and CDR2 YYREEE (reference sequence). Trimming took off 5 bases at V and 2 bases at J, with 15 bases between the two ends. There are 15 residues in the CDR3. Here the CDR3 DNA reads TGTGCCAGCAGTCGACTAGAGATCCCCACAGATACGCAGTATTTT. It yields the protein CASSRLEIPTDTQYF.

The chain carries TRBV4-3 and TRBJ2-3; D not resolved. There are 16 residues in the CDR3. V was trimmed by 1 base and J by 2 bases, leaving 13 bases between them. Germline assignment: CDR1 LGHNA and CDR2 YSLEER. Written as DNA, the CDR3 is TGCGCCAGCAGCCAAGCTACTTTCACGATCACAGATACGCAGTATTTT. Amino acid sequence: CASSQATFTITDTQYF.

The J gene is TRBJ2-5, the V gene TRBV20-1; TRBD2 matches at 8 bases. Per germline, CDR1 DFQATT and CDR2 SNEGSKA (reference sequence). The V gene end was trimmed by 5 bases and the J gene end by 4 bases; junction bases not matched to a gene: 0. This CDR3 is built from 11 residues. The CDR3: CSAGLAETQYF. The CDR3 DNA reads TGCAGTGCTGGACTAGCAGAGACCCAGTACTTC.

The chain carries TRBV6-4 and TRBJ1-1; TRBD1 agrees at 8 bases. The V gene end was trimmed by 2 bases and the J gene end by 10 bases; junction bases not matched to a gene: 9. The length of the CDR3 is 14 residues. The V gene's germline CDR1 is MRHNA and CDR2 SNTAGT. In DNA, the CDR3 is TGTGCCAGCAGTGACAGGTGGAGGACAGGGCCAGCTTTCTTT. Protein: CASSDRWRTGPAFF.

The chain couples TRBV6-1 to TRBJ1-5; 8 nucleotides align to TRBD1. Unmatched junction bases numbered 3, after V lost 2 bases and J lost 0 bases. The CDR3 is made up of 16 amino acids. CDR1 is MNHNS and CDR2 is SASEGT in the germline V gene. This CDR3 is CASSETTGGSNQPQHF. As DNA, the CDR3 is TGTGCCAGCAGTGAAACAACAGGGGGTAGCAATCAGCCCCAGCATTTT.

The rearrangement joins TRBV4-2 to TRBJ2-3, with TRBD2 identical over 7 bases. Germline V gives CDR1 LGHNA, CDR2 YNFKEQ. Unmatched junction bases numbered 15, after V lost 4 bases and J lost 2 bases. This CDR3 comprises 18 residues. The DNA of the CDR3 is TGTGCCAGCAGCCCGAGGGGTGAGGGAGGGCCCCCCACAGATACGCAGTATTTT. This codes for CASSPRGEGGPPTDTQYF.

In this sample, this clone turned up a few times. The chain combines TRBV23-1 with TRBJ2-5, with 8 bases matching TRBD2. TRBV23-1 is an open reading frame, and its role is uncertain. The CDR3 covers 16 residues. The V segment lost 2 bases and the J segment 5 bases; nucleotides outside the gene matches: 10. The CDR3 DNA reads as TGCGCCAGCAGTCAAGCGGGGGGTCAGTGGGTGGAGACCCAGTACTTC. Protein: CASSQAGGQWVETQYF.

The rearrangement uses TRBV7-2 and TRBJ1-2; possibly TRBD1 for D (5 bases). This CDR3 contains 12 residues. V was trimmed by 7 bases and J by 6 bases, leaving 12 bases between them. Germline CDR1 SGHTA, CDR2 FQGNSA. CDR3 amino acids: CASTNRGDGYTF. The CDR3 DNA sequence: TGTGCCAGCACCAATCGGGGGGATGGCTACACCTTC.

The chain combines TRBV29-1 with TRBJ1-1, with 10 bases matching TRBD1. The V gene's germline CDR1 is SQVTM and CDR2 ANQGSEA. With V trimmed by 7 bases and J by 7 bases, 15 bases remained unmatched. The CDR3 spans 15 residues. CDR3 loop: CSGRAGTGVSNEAFF. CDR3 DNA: TGCAGCGGTCGGGCCGGGACAGGGGTTTCTAATGAAGCTTTCTTT. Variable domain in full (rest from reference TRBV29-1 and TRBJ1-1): SAVISQKPSRDICQRGTSLTIQCQVDSQVTMMFWYRQQPGQSLTLIATANQGSEATYESGFVIDKFPISRPNLTFSTLTVSNMSPEDSSIYLCSGRAGTGVSNEAFFGQGTRLTVV.

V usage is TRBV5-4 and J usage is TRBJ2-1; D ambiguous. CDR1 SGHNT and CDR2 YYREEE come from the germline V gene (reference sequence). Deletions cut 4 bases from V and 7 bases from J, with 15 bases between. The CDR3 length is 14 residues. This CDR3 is CASSEQRPSNEQFF. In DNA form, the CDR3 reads TGTGCCAGCAGCGAACAGAGACCGAGTAATGAGCAGTTCTTC.

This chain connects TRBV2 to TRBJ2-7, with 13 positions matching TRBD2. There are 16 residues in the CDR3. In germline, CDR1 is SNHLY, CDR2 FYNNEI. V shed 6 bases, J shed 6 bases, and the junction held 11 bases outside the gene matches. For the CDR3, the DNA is TGTGCCAGCAGACTAGCGGGAGGGCCCCGCGAAAGCGAGCAGTACGTC. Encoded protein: CASRLAGGPRESEQYV.

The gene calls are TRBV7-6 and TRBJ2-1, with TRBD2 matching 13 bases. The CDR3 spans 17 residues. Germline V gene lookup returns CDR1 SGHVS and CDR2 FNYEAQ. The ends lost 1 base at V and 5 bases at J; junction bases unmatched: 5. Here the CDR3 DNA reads TGTGCCAGCAGCTTAGGACTAGCGGGAGGAAGGAACAATGAGCAGTTCTTC. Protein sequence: CASSLGLAGGRNNEQFF.

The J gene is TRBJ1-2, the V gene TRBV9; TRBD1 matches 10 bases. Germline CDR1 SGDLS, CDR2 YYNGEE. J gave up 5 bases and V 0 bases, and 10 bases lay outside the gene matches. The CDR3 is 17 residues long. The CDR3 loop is CASSVGSAGTGEYGYTF. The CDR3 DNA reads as TGTGCCAGCAGCGTAGGATCCGCCGGGACAGGGGAATATGGCTACACCTTC.

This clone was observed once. For the CDR3, the DNA is TGTGCCAGCAGCCAAGATCGGGTGGGAGACGGGGAGACCCAGTACTTC. Translation: CASSQDRVGDGETQYF. This chain connects TRBV4-2 to TRBJ2-5, with a possible D match to TRBD2 (5 bases). In germline, CDR1 is LGHNA, CDR2 YNFKEQ. Trimming shortened V by 0 bases and J by 5 bases, and 16 bases separated the two germline ends. This CDR3 is 16 amino acids long.

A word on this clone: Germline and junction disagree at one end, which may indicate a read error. The CDR3 sequence is CASSESNRGPNEKLFF. CDR3 nucleotide sequence: TGTGCCAGCAGCGAAAGTAACAGGGGCCCTAACGAAAAACTGTTTTTT. The chain joins TRBV5-4 to TRBJ1-4, with 7 bases matching TRBD1. The CDR3 sequence is 16 residues long. Germline values: CDR1 SGHNT, CDR2 YYREEE (reference sequence).

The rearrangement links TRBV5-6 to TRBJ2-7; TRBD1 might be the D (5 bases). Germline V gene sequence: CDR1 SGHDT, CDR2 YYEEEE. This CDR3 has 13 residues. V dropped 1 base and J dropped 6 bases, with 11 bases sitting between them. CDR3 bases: TGTGCCAGCAGCTTGAGGCCAGGGTCCGAGCAGTACTTC. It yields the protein CASSLRPGSEQYF.

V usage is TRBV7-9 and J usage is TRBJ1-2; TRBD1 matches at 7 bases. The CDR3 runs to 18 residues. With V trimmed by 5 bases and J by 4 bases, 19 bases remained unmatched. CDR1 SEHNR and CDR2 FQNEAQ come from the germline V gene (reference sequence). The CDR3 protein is CASSPTLLDRRSIYGYTF. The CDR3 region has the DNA TGTGCCAGCAGCCCAACGCTCCTGGACAGGCGATCGATCTATGGCTACACCTTC.